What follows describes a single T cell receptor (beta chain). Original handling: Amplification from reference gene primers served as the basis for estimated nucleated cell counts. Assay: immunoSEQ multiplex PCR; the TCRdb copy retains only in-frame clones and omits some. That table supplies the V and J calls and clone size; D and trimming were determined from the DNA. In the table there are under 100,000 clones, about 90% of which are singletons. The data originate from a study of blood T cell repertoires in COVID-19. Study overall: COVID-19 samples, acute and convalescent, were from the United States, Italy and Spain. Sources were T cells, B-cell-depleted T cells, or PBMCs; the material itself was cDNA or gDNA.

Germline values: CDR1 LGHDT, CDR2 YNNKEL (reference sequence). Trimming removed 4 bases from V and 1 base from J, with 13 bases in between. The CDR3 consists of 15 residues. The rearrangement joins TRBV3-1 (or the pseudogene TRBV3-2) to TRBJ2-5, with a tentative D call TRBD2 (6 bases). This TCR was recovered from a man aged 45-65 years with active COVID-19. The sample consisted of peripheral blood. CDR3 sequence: CASSPSGGPQETQYF. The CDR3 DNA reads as TGTGCCAGCAGCCCATCCGGGGGTCCCCAAGAGACCCAGTACTTC.